These T cell receptor beta chains were read from a single sample in a study of breast tumors, draining lymph nodes, adjacent tissues. Each CDR3 protein gets one entry after TCRdb re-called the multiplex PCR reads with MiXCR. The table includes about 180,000 distinct CDR3 sequences, about 33% detected once. The specimen sequenced was axillary lymph node tissue. All receptors come from a female donor with breast cancer. Some clones in this sample may be carry-over from other donors' samples. CDR3s include the opening cysteine and the closing phenylalanine or tryptophan. D genes are given only for firm matches. A row's size may be missing; if present it is once, few, many or a size class.

D gene,V gene,clone size,J gene,CDR3 protein,CDR3 DNA
.,TRBV20-1,.,TRBJ1-3,CSARDRTSGGNTIYF,TGCAGTGCTAGAGATAGGACTAGCGGGGGAAACACCATATATTTT
.,TRBV4-1,many,TRBJ2-5,CASSQVAIGETQYF,TGCGCCAGCAGCCAAGTAGCGATTGGCGAGACCCAGTACTTC
TRBD1,TRBV10-3,.,TRBJ1-6,CAISDISGTGSSYNSPLHF,TGTGCCATCAGTGATATCTCCGGGACAGGGAGCTCCTATAATTCACCCCTCCACTTT
TRBD1,TRBV5-1,many,TRBJ2-7,CASSLGTGGMYEQYF,TGCGCCAGCAGCCTGGGGACAGGGGGCATGTACGAGCAGTACTTC
TRBD1,TRBV29-1,.,TRBJ1-2,CSVGGQGYGYTF,TGCAGCGTTGGGGGACAGGGGTATGGCTACACCTTC
TRBD2,TRBV5-1,many,TRBJ2-1,CVPVGTSGRFSYNEQFF,TGCGTCCCGGTGGGGACTAGCGGGAGGTTTTCCTACAATGAGCAGTTCTTC
TRBD2,TRBV10-3,many,TRBJ2-2,CAISPHTGGFDTGELFF,TGTGCCATCAGTCCCCACACGGGGGGTTTTGACACCGGGGAGCTGTTTTTT
.,TRBV5-1,many,TRBJ2-1,CASSLRSPNSYNEQFF,TGCGCCAGCAGCTTGAGGTCACCAAACTCCTACAATGAGCAGTTCTTC
TRBD1,TRBV20-1,.,TRBJ2-3,CSASVWTGGTDTQYF,TGCAGTGCTAGCGTCTGGACAGGGGGCACAGATACGCAGTATTTT
.,TRBV6-5,.,TRBJ1-3,CASTRLAGASYEQYFGPGTIYF,.
.,TRBV7-2,.,TRBJ2-6,CASSQRANVLTF,TGTGCCAGCAGCCAACGGGCCAACGTCCTGACTTTC
.,TRBV14,.,TRBJ2-1,CASSHRRGAIYNGQFF,TGTGCCAGCAGCCACAGACGGGGGGCTATCTACAATGGGCAGTTCTTC
.,TRBV10-1,many,TRBJ2-3,CASSEGSTHTDTQYF,TGCGCCAGCAGTGAGGGGTCTACTCACACAGATACGCAGTATTTT
.,TRBV6-6,few,TRBJ1-4,CASSTTGAPVEKLFF,TGTGCCAGCAGCACCACAGGCGCTCCCGTAGAAAAACTGTTTTTT
TRBD1,TRBV19,.,TRBJ1-4,CASSSRTGISGEKLFF,TGTGCCAGTAGTTCCCGGACAGGGATATCTGGTGAAAAACTGTTTTTT
.,TRBV5-4,many,TRBJ1-2,CASSAGDPGYTF,TGTGCCAGCAGCGCAGGGGATCCTGGCTACACCTTC
TRBD2,TRBV20-1,.,TRBJ2-1,CGASKGLAGHNEQLF,TGCGGTGCTTCCAAAGGACTAGCGGGACACAATGAGCAGCTCTTC
.,TRBV7-9,.,TRBJ2-2,CTSSGSGGTGELFF,TGCACCAGCAGCGGATCAGGGGGGACCGGGGAGCTGTTTTTT
.,TRBV24-1,many,TRBJ1-4,CATGRDLFSTNEKLFF,TGTGCCACCGGGAGGGACCTGTTCTCGACTAATGAAAAACTGTTTTTT
.,TRBV24-1,few,TRBJ1-1,CATSDSGGLRTEAFF,TGTGCCACCAGTGACTCTGGGGGACTTCGAACTGAAGCTTTCTTT
TRBD1,TRBV12-3/TRBV12-4,many,TRBJ1-5,CVSSPRQGRQPQHF,TGTGTCAGCAGCCCTAGACAGGGACGTCAGCCCCAGCATTTT
.,TRBV30,many,TRBJ1-2,CAWRGGLGYTF,TGTGCCTGGAGAGGTGGCCTTGGCTACACCTTC
.,TRBV4-2,.,TRBJ2-3,CASSQDRSNLFTDTQYF,TGTGCCAGCAGCCAAGATCGCAGCAACCTATTCACAGATACGCAGTATTTT
.,TRBV30,many,TRBJ2-3,CAWRRPIVSDTQYF,TGTGCCTGGAGACGGCCCATAGTCTCAGATACGCAGTATTTT
.,TRBV5-8,many,TRBJ2-7,CASSLKGTYEQYF,TGTGCCAGCAGCTTGAAAGGGACCTACGAGCAGTACTTC
TRBD1,TRBV7-8,.,TRBJ1-4,CASSLTGGVNEKLFF,TGTGCCAGCAGCTTGACAGGGGGCGTTAATGAAAAACTGTTTTTC
TRBD2,TRBV7-9,many,TRBJ2-3,CASSFGRTGGRGDTQYF,TGTGCCAGCAGCTTTGGGAGAACGGGGGGGCGGGGAGATACGCAGTATTTT
TRBD1,TRBV7-8,.,TRBJ2-3,CASSLGQGGRTDTQYF,TGTGCCAGCAGCTTAGGACAGGGGGGACGCACAGATACGCAGTATTTT
.,TRBV20-1,.,TRBJ2-4,CSARDGVRSNEALAKNIQYF,TGCAGTGCTAGAGATGGTGTGAGGAGTAATGAAGCGTTAGCCAAAAACATTCAGTACTTC
.,TRBV5-6,.,TRBJ1-1,CASSLPGQRAMNTEAFF,TGTGCCAGCAGCTTGCCGGGACAAAGGGCCATGAACACTGAAGCTTTCTTT
.,TRBV5-1,many,TRBJ2-5,CASSPISQSGGETQYF,TGCGCCAGCAGCCCAATCTCCCAGAGCGGTGGGGAGACCCAATACTTC
TRBD2,TRBV20-1,many,TRBJ2-7,CSARQLAGGPYEQYF,TGCAGTGCTAGGCAACTAGCGGGAGGCCCCTACGAGCAGTACTTC
.,TRBV6-5,many,TRBJ1-6,CASSPKATRYNSPLHF,TGTGCCAGCAGCCCGAAGGCGACCAGGTATAATTCACCCCTCCACTTT
TRBD2,TRBV11-2,many,TRBJ2-7,CASSLDLGLESSYEQYF,TGTGCCAGCAGCTTAGATCTGGGACTAGAGAGCTCCTACGAGCAGTACTTC
.,TRBV5-4,.,TRBJ1-1,CASTRSMNTEAFF,TGTGCCAGCACCCGAAGTATGAACACTGAAGCTTTCTTT
.,TRBV9,many,TRBJ2-1,CASSAYYYNEQFF,TGTGCCAGCAGCGCGTACTACTACAATGAGCAGTTCTTC
.,TRBV28,many,TRBJ1-5,CASSLVSNQPQHF,TGTGCCAGCAGTTTAGTGAGCAATCAGCCCCAGCATTTT
.,TRBV7-9,many,TRBJ2-3,CASSPRGAALSLTQYF,TGTGCCAGCAGCCCCCGCGGGGCAGCCCTTTCCCTTACGCAGTATTTT
.,TRBV11-2,many,TRBJ2-5,CASSIRRAETQYF,TGTGCCAGCAGTATCAGAAGGGCGGAGACCCAGTACTTC
.,TRBV4-1,.,TRBJ2-3,CASSQGRGDTDTQYF,TGCGCCAGCAGCCAAGGTAGGGGGGACACAGATACGCAGTATTTT